Shown below are 17 T cell receptor beta chains from a single sample sequenced in a study of OX40 agonist ivuxolimab in advanced cancers. Receptor libraries were prepared by the immunoSEQ multiplex PCR assay. TCRdb limited this immuneACCESS table to in-frame rearrangements with V and J called. A share of clones is missing; checked studies link under half to unresolved V genes, and the rest is unexplained. Within this sample are roughly 73,000 clones, with around 88% of them counted one time only. Together, the top ten hold 2.5% to 3.5% of the sample. Sequencing used CD4+ or CD8+ T cells sorted from blood, obtained in a trial of the OX40 agonist ivuxolimab. These TCRs come from an adult with an advanced solid tumor such as melanoma, head and neck, liver or kidney cancer.

The V gene is TRBV7-2, the J gene TRBJ2-5; D might be TRBD1 or TRBD2, each matching 5 bases. This CDR3 comprises 16 residues. Germline V gene data show CDR1 as SGHTA and CDR2 as FQGNSA. V was trimmed by 1 base and J by 5 bases, leaving 17 bases between them. The CDR3 region is CASSLGSQGRGETQYF. Here the CDR3 DNA reads TGTGCCAGCAGCTTAGGCTCTCAGGGAAGAGGGGAGACCCAGTACTTC.

This chain uses TRBV19 with TRBJ1-5; D ambiguous. Trimming stripped 7 bases from V and 2 bases from J, with 12 bases between. CDR1 and CDR2 (germline): LNHDA, SQIVND (reference sequence). The CDR3 length is 14 residues. CDR3 in amino acids: CASTGRRGNQPQHF. The CDR3 DNA reads TGTGCCAGTACTGGAAGAAGGGGCAATCAGCCCCAGCATTTT.

This clone was observed once. This chain connects TRBV5-6 to TRBJ2-7; D is unclear. Germline loops: CDR1 SGHDT, CDR2 YYEEEE. The CDR3 runs 16 residues. Trimming left V 4 bases short and J 2 bases short, with 19 bases between. DNA of the CDR3: TGTGCCAGCAGCGTGCTGCGGCCCTCCAGTACCTACGAGCAGTACTTC. Protein: CASSVLRPSSTYEQYF.

V gene TRBV6-4 combines with J gene TRBJ1-2, with D maybe TRBD1 (5 bases). The germline V gene encodes CDR1 MRHNA and CDR2 SNTAGT. V gave up 6 bases and J gave up 2 bases, with 10 bases separating them. The CDR3 length is 13 residues. CDR3 bases: TGTGCCAGCAGACCGGCAGGGAACTATGGCTACACCTTC. Translation: CASRPAGNYGYTF.

This chain links TRBV2 with TRBJ2-5; tentative D call: TRBD1 (7 bases). The last part of the DNA fits TRBJ2-7 better; the J call may be wrong. This CDR3 region has 14 residues. Germline assignment: CDR1 SNHLY and CDR2 FYNNEI. The CDR3 DNA reads TGTGCCAGCTCGCGGGACAGAAGTAACTACGAGCAGTACTTC. Translation gives CASSRDRSNYEQYF.

The rearrangement uses TRBV7-2 and TRBJ2-7; TRBD2 matches 11 bases. The trim removed 5 bases at V and 5 bases at J, leaving 8 bases unmatched. Per the germline V gene, CDR1 is SGHTA and CDR2 is FQGNSA. The CDR3 consists of 15 residues. CDR3 region: CASSQSRLAGNEQYF. The CDR3 bases are TGTGCCAGCAGCCAATCGAGACTAGCGGGGAACGAGCAGTACTTC.

This chain uses TRBV19 with TRBJ1-4; 7 positions agree with TRBD1. Trimming removed 4 bases from V and 8 bases from J; junction bases left unmatched: 7. CDR3 size: 14 residues. Germline loops: CDR1 LNHDA, CDR2 SQIVND (reference sequence). In DNA, the CDR3 is TGTGCCAGTAGTACCCACAGGGGAACCGAAAAACTGTTTTTT. It is translated as CASSTHRGTEKLFF.

The chain combines TRBV6-6 with TRBJ2-5; TRBD2 matches at 8 bases. The J call is uncertain, as TRBJ2-7 better fits the DNA end. This CDR3 region has 16 residues. Germline V gene sequence: CDR1 MNHNY, CDR2 SVGAGI (reference sequence). The CDR3 reads CASSYPRGGLSYEQYF. CDR3 coding DNA: TGTGCCAGCAGTTACCCTCGGGGGGGGCTCTCCTACGAGCAGTACTTC.

The genes are TRBV5-1 and TRBJ2-6; no clear D. CDR3 size: 14 residues. Per germline, CDR1 SGHRS and CDR2 YFSETQ. Trimming removed 0 bases at V and 0 bases at J, with 1 base between. Here the CDR3 DNA reads TGCGCCAGCAGCTTGGGCTCTGGGGCCAACGTCCTGACTTTC. Amino acids: CASSLGSGANVLTF.

This clone was observed once. V usage is TRBV18 and J usage is TRBJ2-2; 11 positions match TRBD2. The CDR3 covers 17 residues. Germline CDR1 and CDR2: KGHSH and LQKENI. J lost 6 bases, V lost 2 bases, and 8 bases had no gene match. CDR3 bases: TGTGCCAGCTCACCAGCGACTAGCGGGATCATTGCCGGGGAGCTGTTTTTT. As protein: CASSPATSGIIAGELFF.

This chain uses TRBV7-8 with TRBJ2-3; D could derive from TRBD1 or TRBD2 (5 bases each). With 5 bases removed from V and 2 bases from J, the gap between germline ends came to 14 bases. The CDR3 contains 15 residues. CDR1 SGHVS and CDR2 FQNEAQ come from the germline V gene. This CDR3 reads CASSHGATYTDTQYF. CDR3 in DNA: TGTGCCAGCAGCCACGGGGCAACTTACACAGATACGCAGTATTTT.

The rearrangement joins TRBV28 to TRBJ1-5, with TRBD1 matching over 7 bases. Germline V gene sequence: CDR1 MDHEN, CDR2 SYDVKM. The CDR3 spans 14 residues. V shed 6 bases, J shed 5 bases, and the junction held 7 bases outside the gene matches. The CDR3: CASRAGTEYQPQHF. The CDR3, as DNA: TGTGCCAGCAGAGCCGGGACAGAATATCAGCCCCAGCATTTT.

The chain couples TRBV4-1 to TRBJ2-7; 8 bases fit TRBD2. V lost 2 bases, J lost 4 bases, and 4 bases stayed unmatched. CDR3 size: 14 residues. Germline CDR1 is MGHRA and CDR2 is YSYEKL. CDR3 sequence reads: CASSQTGGPYEQYF. CDR3 bases: TGCGCCAGCAGCCAAACGGGGGGGCCTTACGAGCAGTACTTC.

This chain links TRBV7-9 with TRBJ2-5; TRBD1 is a possible D gene (6 bases). CDR1 is SEHNR, CDR2 FQNEAQ, per germline (reference sequence). V shed 2 bases and J shed 4 bases, with 17 bases lying between them. CDR3 size: 16 residues. CDR3 in amino acids: CASSLPTTGQGETQYF. In DNA, the CDR3 is TGTGCCAGCAGCTTACCGACGACAGGCCAGGGAGAGACCCAGTACTTC.

The chain has TRBV6-1 and TRBJ2-5; TRBD1 aligns across 7 bases. V lost 0 bases, J lost 12 bases, and 10 bases stayed unmatched. CDR3 length equals 14 residues. Germline assignment: CDR1 MNHNS and CDR2 SASEGT. CDR3 in amino acids: CASSEAGTAKVKYF. DNA for the CDR3: TGTGCCAGCAGTGAAGCGGGGACAGCAAAGGTGAAGTACTTC.

This sequence joins TRBV7-3 and TRBJ2-6; a possible D gene is TRBD2 (5 bases). Germline values: CDR1 SGHTA, CDR2 FQGTGA. V was clipped by 2 bases and J by 0 bases, with 14 bases between them. The CDR3 contains 18 residues. For the CDR3, the DNA is TGTGCCAGCAGCTTATCCGGGGTGCTTGACTCTGGGGCCAACGTCCTGACTTTC. Amino acid sequence: CASSLSGVLDSGANVLTF.

The V and J genes are TRBV5-6 and TRBJ1-5; unclear D gene. The germline V gene encodes CDR1 SGHDT and CDR2 YYEEEE. This CDR3 region has 14 residues. V was cut by 3 bases and J by 2 bases, with 9 bases left in between. Written as DNA, the CDR3 is TGTGCCAGCAGCTCCGCCCTGGGCAATCAGCCCCAGCATTTT. Encoded protein: CASSSALGNQPQHF.